This TCR beta chain is drawn from a study of early T cells in non-severe SARS-CoV-2 infection. Study-level background: Chains stayed unpaired after sequencing of bulk RNA from unsorted whole blood.

Notes on the study in general: Sequences matched to VDJdb favored anti-spike CD8 responses, while private and CD4 specificities were missed.

This clonotype appeared many times. Its antigen is not known. TCRdb called the 5' RACE reads again in MiXCR, with one record for every CDR3 protein. The sample holds tens of thousands of distinct CDR3 sequences; under 10% are singletons and the top ten take roughly 3.5%. This CDR3 is built from 15 residues. J gave up 5 bases and V 6 bases, and 12 bases lay outside the gene matches. Germline V lookup: CDR1 SGHDT, CDR2 YYEEEE. Sequencing input: whole blood. The clonotype originates from an adult who was a healthcare worker with PCR-confirmed SARS-CoV-2 infection or an uninfected control (not recorded which). The V gene is TRBV5-6, the J gene TRBJ2-3; 7 nucleotides line up with TRBD2. CDR3 nucleotides: TGTGCCAGCATCCAGAGCGGGGTGGGACGAGATACGCAGTATTTT. It specifies CASIQSGVGRDTQYF.